This TCR beta chain was obtained from a study of cytomegalovirus exposure and HLA in healthy donors. Study information: T cells numbering about 200 million yielded approximately 100 million unique TCR beta sequences in an earlier analysis. Study-level findings and limits: Later on, an analysis tied around 17,000 TCR beta sequences to HLA alleles at 0.05 false discovery rate. Overall, around 150 TCR beta chains were annotated as cytomegalovirus-associated.

The PCR made use of 60 Vbeta and 13 Jbeta primers. The assay was immunoSEQ multiplex PCR, and TCRdb's table has in-frame clones only and misses some. The sample lists more than 95,000 clones; about 10% were seen once. The ends lost 4 bases at V and 7 bases at J; junction bases unmatched: 4. CDR3 length equals 15 residues. Germline assignment: CDR1 ENHRY and CDR2 SYGVKD. Details on this clone: The antigen is not known.

This receptor was taken from a man aged 25-45 years in good health and CMV-seronegative. The chain combines TRBV10-3 with TRBJ2-1; the match to TRBD2 covers 13 bases. The sequenced material came from PBMCs. The CDR3 reads CAISVGTSGVNEQFF. CDR3 coding DNA: TGTGCCATCAGTGTGGGGACTAGCGGGGTAAATGAGCAGTTCTTC.